This TCR beta chain was retrieved from a study of T cells after yellow fever vaccination. Study-wide points: Subsequent to the booster, the majority of primary-vaccination clones reappeared (roughly 97% CD4, approximately 90% CD8). Contaminating bulk clonotypes could be abundant in FACS-sorted repertoires.

V was trimmed by 6 bases and J by 8 bases, leaving 25 bases between them. From germline, CDR1 is SQVTM and CDR2 ANQGSEA. The CDR3 is 15 amino acids. The study made its TCR cDNA through 5'RACE template switching. That step introduced a universal primer site along with UMIs. TCRdb independently ran MiXCR on the 5' RACE reads; one entry per CDR3 protein. Among about 320,000 distinct CDR3 sequences listed, about 10% were seen once. Of note for this clonotype: Its cognate antigen is unknown.

The J gene is TRBJ1-2, the V gene TRBV29-1; D is perhaps TRBD1 (6 bases). This specimen was CD4+ T cells sorted from PBMCs, taken 45 days after the yellow fever booster vaccination. This TCR was recovered from a man younger than 35 who received the YFV17D yellow fever vaccine. CDR3 sequence: CSVQTIYRAQGGYTF. The CDR3 coding sequence is TGCAGCGTCCAGACCATTTACAGGGCTCAGGGCGGCTACACCTTC.